Here is one T cell receptor beta chain with its context. Its specificity is not known. The data derive from a study of cytomegalovirus exposure and HLA in healthy donors. General study findings and limits: Usually a TCR sequence was rare, but some public TCRs were found in many donors.

Primers for the PCR totalled 60 Vbeta and 13 Jbeta. Assay used: immunoSEQ multiplex PCR; TCRdb lists only in-frame clones, some missing. The sample consists of roughly 130,000 clones, roughly 80% of them appearing once. Between the trimmed V and J ends, which lost 5 bases and 3 bases, there was a span of 20 bases. The CDR3 spans 17 residues. Germline CDR1 is SEHNR and CDR2 is FQNEAQ (reference sequence). The clonotype originates from a man aged 40-49 years in good health and CMV-seronegative. The sample comprised PBMCs. The chain has TRBV7-9 and TRBJ2-1; D gene ambiguous. The CDR3 bases are TGTGCCAGCAGCCATAAGATGAGTGGTTGGTTCTACAATGAGCAGTTCTTC. Translation gives CASSHKMSGWFYNEQFF. The full variable domain, its missing parts supplied by reference TRBV7-9 and TRBJ2-1, is DTGVSQNPRHKITKRGQNVTFRCDPISEHNRLYWYRQTLGQGPEFLTYFQNEAQLEKSRLLSDRFSAERPKGSFSTLEIQRTEQGDSAMYLCASSHKMSGWFYNEQFFGPGTRLTVL.